This TCR beta chain was documented in a study of beta chain features in type 1 diabetes. Overall study results and limits: Whether TCRB rearrangement is influenced by HLA type was left unresolved in this analysis. The study found moderately but significantly shorter TCRB CDR3s in all four CD4+ subsets of Type 1 diabetes patients. With patients and controls alike, PCR might favor shorter templates to an equal degree.

This CDR3 has 16 residues. Germline V gene sequence: CDR1 MGHDK, CDR2 SYGVNS. The study reverse transcribed the entire isolated RNA, so it sequenced expressed TCRB transcripts. TCRdb's table, derived via immunoSEQ multiplex PCR, lists solely in-frame clones and lacks some. The table shows just over 25,000 clones, with around half occurring only once. Donors underwent one heparinised blood draw, around 120 mL on average. In its sample, this clone was seen a few times. As yet, its antigen is unknown. The junction differs from germline at one of its ends, possibly a read error. This sequence was found in a man aged 25-45 years with type 1 diabetes. V gene TRBV25-1 combines with J gene TRBJ2-1; 8 bases line up with TRBD2. The sequencing input was stem cell memory CD4+ T cells from blood. As DNA, the CDR3 is TGTGCCAGCAGTCAGTTACTAGCGGCCTCCTACAATGTGCAGTTCTTC. Protein: CASSQLLAASYNVQFF.